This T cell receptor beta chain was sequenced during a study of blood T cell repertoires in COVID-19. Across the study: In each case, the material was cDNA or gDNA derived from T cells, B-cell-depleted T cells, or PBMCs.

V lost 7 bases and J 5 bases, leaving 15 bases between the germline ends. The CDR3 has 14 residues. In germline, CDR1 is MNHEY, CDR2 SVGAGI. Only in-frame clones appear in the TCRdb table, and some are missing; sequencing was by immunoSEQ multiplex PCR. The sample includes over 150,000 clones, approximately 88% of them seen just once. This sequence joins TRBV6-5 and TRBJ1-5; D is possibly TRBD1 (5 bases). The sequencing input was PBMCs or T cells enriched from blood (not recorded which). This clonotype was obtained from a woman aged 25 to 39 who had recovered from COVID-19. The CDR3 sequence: CASNSRQTDQPQHF. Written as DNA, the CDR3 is TGTGCCAGCAACTCCCGACAGACAGATCAGCCCCAGCATTTT.